Below, one T cell receptor (beta chain) is given with its context. The data were taken from a study of CD8 T cells in Susac syndrome. The CD8+ and CD4+ T cells were negatively isolated, with the TEMRA cells enriched by FACS. RNA totalling about 0.45 to 1 ug underwent reverse transcription with random hexamers. TCRdb redid the calling of the immunoSEQ multiplex PCR reads with MiXCR, one entry per CDR3 protein. Seen here are 150,000 to 160,000 distinct CDR3 sequences, about 95% observed once, and the top ten hold 0.14% to 0.15%. This CDR3 spans 16 amino acids. Germline V gene sequence: CDR1 SGDLS, CDR2 YYNGEE. With 4 bases clipped from V and 6 bases from J, the junction kept 13 bases outside the gene matches.

Source material: CD8+ T cells from PBMCs. This rearrangement joins TRBV9 to TRBJ2-1, with 7 positions matching TRBD1. The TCR originated in a human donor with multiple sclerosis. CDR3 loop: CASSSFTDRPSNEQFF. CDR3 bases: TGTGCCAGCAGCTCATTCACGGACAGGCCATCCAATGAGCAGTTCTTC.